Below, one TCR beta chain is given with its context. The antigen is not known. Germline CDR1 MDHEN, CDR2 SYDVKM. The CDR3 is 14 amino acids. Trimming took off 5 bases at V and 6 bases at J, with 17 bases between the two ends. In the original analysis: From ImmunoSEQ came sequences covering only the junction and carrying no quality scores, so filtering differed. Method: immunoSEQ multiplex PCR; TCRdb's copy keeps in-frame clones and lacks some. That table gives V, J and clone size, and the DNA gave D and trimming. Among approximately 2,200,000 clones listed, around 93% were seen once. This specimen belongs to a study of shared clonotypes between healthy human individuals. Study background: Three men and a couple of women, aged 18 to 49, were donors.

General study results and limits: Non-shared clonotypes had lower generation probabilities than those shared by all four donors.

In the naive CD8 group, cells lacked CD45RO and were positively selected for CCR7, so terminally differentiated effector memory CD45RA+ cells were left out. Every one of the donors was a Caucasian adult that lived in Nashville, Tennessee. The J gene is TRBJ2-7, the V gene TRBV28, with D possibly being TRBD2 (6 bases). The sample comprised naive CD8+ T cells from PBMCs. This sequence originates from a man younger than 30 in good health. Some clones in this sample may be carry-over from other donors' samples. CDR3: CASSPMGGTGEQYF. The CDR3 DNA follows: TGTGCCAGCAGTCCAATGGGGGGTACTGGCGAGCAGTACTTC. The full variable domain, its missing parts supplied by reference TRBV28 and TRBJ2-7, is DVKVTQSSRYLVKRTGEKVFLECVQDMDHENMFWYRQDPGLGLRLIYFSYDVKMKEKGDIPEGYSVSREKKERFSLILESASTNQTSMYLCASSPMGGTGEQYFGPGTRLTVT.